A selection of T cell receptor beta chains follows, all from one sample in a study of blood T cell repertoires in COVID-19. Assay: immunoSEQ multiplex PCR; the TCRdb copy retains only in-frame clones and omits some. The table has 250,000 to 300,000 clones, about 86% seen once. The sequenced material came from PBMCs or T cells enriched from blood (not recorded which). Receptors originate from a man aged 25 to 40 with acute COVID-19. CDR3s include the opening cysteine and the closing phenylalanine or tryptophan. The D gene is left open where the match is weak. Rows may omit the clone size; those that give it use once, few, many or a size class.

abundance,j_gene,v_gene,d_gene,CDR3nt,CDR3aa
-,TRBJ2-1,TRBV24-1,TRBD2,TGTGCCACCAGTGATTTGGCTAGCGGCTCCTACAATGAGCAGTTCTTC,CATSDLASGSYNEQFF
-,TRBJ1-1,TRBV15,-,TGTGCCACCAGCAGAGTGCGACAGTTGAACACTGAAGCTTTCTTT,CATSRVRQLNTEAFF
few,TRBJ2-2,TRBV7-6,TRBD2,TGTGCCAGCAGCGGGGGACTAGCGGGAGGGCCGAACACCGGGGAGCTGTTTTTT,CASSGGLAGGPNTGELFF
once,TRBJ1-4,TRBV2,TRBD1,TGTGCCAGCAAAGGACAGGGGGCTTCAACTAATGAAAAACTGTTTTTT,CASKGQGASTNEKLFF
-,TRBJ1-5,TRBV5-6,-,TGTGCCAGCAGCTTGGGTCAGAACAATCAGCCCCAGCATTTT,CASSLGQNNQPQHF
-,TRBJ2-3,TRBV19,-,TGTGCCAGTAGTATGCAGAAGTCGTCCGCATACCCAGATACGCAGTATTTT,CASSMQKSSAYPDTQYF
-,TRBJ1-2,TRBV30,TRBD1,TGTGCCTGGAGAGAGCGAGTTGGACAGGGAGGAGGCTACACCTTC,CAWRERVGQGGGYTF
-,TRBJ1-1,TRBV9,-,TGTGCCAGCAGCGCCAGCGGACAGCTTGAAGCTTTCTTT,CASSASGQLEAFF
-,TRBJ1-2,TRBV5-1,-,TGCGCCAGCAGCTCCACAGCTACTAACTATGGCTACACCTTC,CASSSTATNYGYTF
-,TRBJ1-4,TRBV24-1,-,TGTGCCACCAGTGATTTTGGGCAGGGCGGCGAAAAACTGTTTTTT,CATSDFGQGGEKLFF
-,TRBJ2-5,TRBV11-2,-,TGTGCCAGCAGCACAATTACAAGGGGATGGGAGACCCAGTACTTC,CASSTITRGWETQYF